This T cell receptor (beta chain) is drawn from a study of vaccination effects on CD4 cells after COVID-19. Study-level information: Participants were vaccinated with two doses of either the BNT162b2 or mRNA-1273 vaccine.

As regards this clone: Its specificity is not known.

Germline lookup yields CDR1 WSHSY and CDR2 SAAADI. Trimming removed 6 bases at V and 4 bases at J, with 18 bases between. The CDR3 runs to 15 residues. The protocol was immunoSEQ multiplex PCR, while the TCRdb copy is restricted to in-frame clones and leaves out a portion. The table shows about 68,000 clones, with under 90% occurring only once. Peptide-pool stimulation followed by sequencing identified expanded antigen-specific CD4+ clonotypes in the ViraFEST assay. Cultured cells yielded isolated CD4+ T cells after around 9 days. Each vaccine recipient was nucleocapsid antibody negative and had no prior SARS-CoV-2 infection. A half-medium replacement with IL-2 medium was carried out on days 3 and 7.

The receptor comes from a human donor who received a COVID-19 vaccine. The chain uses TRBV10-2 and TRBJ1-2; D perhaps matches TRBD1 (5 bases). The sample in question was CD4+ T cells from PBMCs cultured with SARS-CoV-2 spike peptides, obtained before COVID-19 vaccination. The CDR3 protein is CASRAGGTAIYGYTF. The CDR3 DNA follows: TGCGCCAGCAGGGCCGGGGGGACGGCTATCTATGGCTACACCTTC.